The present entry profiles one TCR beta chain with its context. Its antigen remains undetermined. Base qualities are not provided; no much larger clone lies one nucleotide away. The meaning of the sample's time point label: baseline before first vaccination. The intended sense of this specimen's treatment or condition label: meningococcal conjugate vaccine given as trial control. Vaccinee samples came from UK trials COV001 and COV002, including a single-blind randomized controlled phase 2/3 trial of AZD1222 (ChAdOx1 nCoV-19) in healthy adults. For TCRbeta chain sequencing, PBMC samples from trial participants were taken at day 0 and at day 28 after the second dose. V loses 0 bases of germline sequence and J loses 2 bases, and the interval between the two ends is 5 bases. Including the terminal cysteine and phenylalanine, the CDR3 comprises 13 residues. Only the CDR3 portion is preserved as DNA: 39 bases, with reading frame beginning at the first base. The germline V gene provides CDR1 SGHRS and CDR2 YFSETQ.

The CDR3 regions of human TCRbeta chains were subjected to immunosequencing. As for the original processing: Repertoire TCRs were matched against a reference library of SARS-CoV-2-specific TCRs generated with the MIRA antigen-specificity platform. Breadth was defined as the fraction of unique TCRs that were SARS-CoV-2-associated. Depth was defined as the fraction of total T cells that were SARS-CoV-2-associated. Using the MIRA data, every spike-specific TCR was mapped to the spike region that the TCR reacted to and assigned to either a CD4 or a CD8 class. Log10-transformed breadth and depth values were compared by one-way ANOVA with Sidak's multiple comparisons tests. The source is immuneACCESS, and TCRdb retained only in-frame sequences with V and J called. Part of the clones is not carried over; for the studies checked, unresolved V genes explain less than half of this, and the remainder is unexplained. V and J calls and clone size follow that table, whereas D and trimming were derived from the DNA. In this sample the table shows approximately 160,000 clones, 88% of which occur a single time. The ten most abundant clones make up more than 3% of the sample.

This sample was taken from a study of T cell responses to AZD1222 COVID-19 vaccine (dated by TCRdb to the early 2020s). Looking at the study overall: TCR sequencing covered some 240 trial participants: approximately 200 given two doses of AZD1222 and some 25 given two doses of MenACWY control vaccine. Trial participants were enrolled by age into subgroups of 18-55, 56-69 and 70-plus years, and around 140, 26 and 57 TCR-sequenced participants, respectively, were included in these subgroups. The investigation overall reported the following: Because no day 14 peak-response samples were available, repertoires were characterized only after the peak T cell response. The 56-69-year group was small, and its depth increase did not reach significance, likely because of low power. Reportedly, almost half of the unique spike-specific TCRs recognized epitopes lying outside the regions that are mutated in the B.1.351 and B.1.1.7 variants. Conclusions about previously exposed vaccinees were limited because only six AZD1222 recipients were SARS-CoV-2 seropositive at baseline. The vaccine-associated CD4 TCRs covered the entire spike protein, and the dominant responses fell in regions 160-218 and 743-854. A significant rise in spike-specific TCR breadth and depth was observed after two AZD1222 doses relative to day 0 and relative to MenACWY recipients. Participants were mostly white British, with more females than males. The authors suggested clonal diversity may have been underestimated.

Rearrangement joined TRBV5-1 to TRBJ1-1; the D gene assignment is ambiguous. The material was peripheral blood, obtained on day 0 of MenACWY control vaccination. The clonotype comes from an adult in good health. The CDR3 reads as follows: CASSLGINTEAFF. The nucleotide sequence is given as TGCGCCAGCAGCTTGGGGATTAACACTGAAGCTTTCTTT.